One and the same sample provided the 26 T cell receptor beta chains below, sequenced in a study of blood T cell repertoires in COVID-19 (dated by TCRdb to the early 2020s). Library method: the immunoSEQ multiplex PCR assay. TCRdb holds this immuneACCESS table with in-frame rearrangements only. Some clones are missing; in checked studies, unresolved V genes explain under half, and the rest has no known cause. The sample table holds about 150,000 clones, of which 75% to 85% were seen once. The top ten clones comprise about 12% of the sample. The specimen sequenced was peripheral blood. The receptors stem from a woman aged 60-70 years with COVID-19, enrolled during active disease.

The table lists this clone with a count of one. CDR3 nucleotide sequence: TGTGCCAGCAGCGCCTCCGGGACTAGCGGTTCCTACGAGCAGTACTTC. As protein: CASSASGTSGSYEQYF. The V gene is TRBV9, the J gene TRBJ2-7; TRBD2 agrees at 11 bases. Looked up from germline, CDR1 is SGDLS and CDR2 is YYNGEE. CDR3 length: 16 amino acids. The trim removed 3 bases at V and 1 base at J, leaving 6 bases unmatched.

The V gene is TRBV5-1, the J gene TRBJ2-2, with TRBD2 as a possible D gene (7 bases). CDR1 is SGHRS and CDR2 is YFSETQ in the germline V gene. This CDR3 is built from 16 residues. V lost 5 bases and J 1 base, leaving 15 bases between the germline ends. The CDR3 nucleotides read TGCGCCAGCAGTGGGGGGGGCGGAAAGAACACCGGGGAGCTGTTTTTT. Translated: CASSGGGGKNTGELFF. The full variable domain, in which reference TRBV5-1 and TRBJ2-2 provide the parts outside the CDR3, is KAGVTQTPRYLIKTRGQQVTLSCSPISGHRSVSWYQQTPGQGLQFLFEYFSETQRNKGNFPGRFSGRQFSNSRSEMNVSTLELGDSALYLCASSGGGGKNTGELFFGEGSRLTVL.

This clone appeared once. V and J are TRBV27 and TRBJ2-2; D gene ambiguous. Between the trimmed V and J ends, which lost 3 bases and 2 bases, there was a span of 4 bases. The CDR3 runs 13 residues. Germline V gene sequence: CDR1 MNHEY, CDR2 SMNVEV (reference sequence). The CDR3 loop reads CASSFSNTGELFF. CDR3 bases: TGTGCCAGCAGTTTTTCTAACACCGGGGAGCTGTTTTTT.

The chain uses TRBV5-4 and TRBJ2-5; TRBD2 matches 10 bases. CDR1 and CDR2 from the germline V gene are SGHNT and YYREEE (reference sequence). CDR3 length equals 15 residues. V gave up 0 bases and J gave up 4 bases; unmatched junction bases: 3. CDR3 in amino acids: CASSLVASGGETQYF. The CDR3 coding sequence is TGTGCCAGCAGCTTGGTGGCTAGCGGGGGAGAGACCCAGTACTTC.

As DNA, the CDR3 is TGTGCCAGCAGACGGGACAGGGCAACAGATACGCAGTATTTT. Its translation is CASRRDRATDTQYF. The chain joins TRBV6-5 to TRBJ2-3; TRBD1 agrees at 9 bases. V shed 6 bases and J 3 bases; nucleotides not matched to a gene: 4. Germline values: CDR1 MNHEY, CDR2 SVGAGI. This CDR3 is 14 amino acids long.

The chain links TRBV7-9 to TRBJ2-7, with D hard to call. The germline V and J ends were trimmed by 2 bases and 1 base, with 6 bases remaining between them. Germline V gives CDR1 SEHNR, CDR2 FQNEAQ (reference sequence). The length of the CDR3 is 13 residues. The CDR3 coding sequence is TGTGCCAGCAGCTTACCAGATTCCTACGAGCAGTACGTC. The encoded protein is CASSLPDSYEQYV.

The count of this clone is one. The rearrangement joins TRBV6-5 to TRBJ1-4; 11 bases match TRBD1. This CDR3 has 14 residues. Unmatched junction bases numbered 7, after V lost 5 bases and J lost 11 bases. Germline CDR1 MNHEY, CDR2 SVGAGI. CDR3 nucleotides: TGTGCCAGCAGTCAGGGACAGGGGGGCGGGAAACTGTTTTTT. This encodes CASSQGQGGGKLFF.

The V gene is TRBV28, the J gene TRBJ1-5; D may be TRBD1 (5 bases). The V end lost 6 bases, the J end lost 0 bases, and 15 bases lay between the germline ends. The CDR3 covers 16 residues. Germline V CDR1 and CDR2: MDHEN, SYDVKM. CDR3 in DNA: TGTGCCAGCAGCCGGTGGGGGGATTATAGCAATCAGCCCCAGCATTTT. Translating gives CASSRWGDYSNQPQHF.

The V and J genes are TRBV19 and TRBJ1-5; 8 bases are shared with TRBD1. The CDR3 contains 16 residues. CDR1 and CDR2 from the germline V gene are LNHDA and SQIVND (reference sequence). The J segment lost 5 bases and the V segment lost 6 bases, leaving 12 bases of the junction unmatched. CDR3 region: CASRSSPGTGYQPQHF. CDR3 DNA sequence: TGTGCCAGTAGATCCTCCCCCGGGACAGGTTATCAGCCCCAGCATTTT. Looking up the rest from reference TRBV19 and TRBJ1-5 gives the full variable domain: DGGITQSPKYLFRKEGQNVTLSCEQNLNHDAMYWYRQDPGQGLRLIYYSQIVNDFQKGDIAEGYSVSREKKESFPLTVTSAQKNPTAFYLCASRSSPGTGYQPQHFGDGTRLSIL.

This clone has just one count. The rearrangement links TRBV5-1 to TRBJ1-2, with 7 bases matching TRBD1. The V gene's germline CDR1 is SGHRS and CDR2 YFSETQ. V was clipped by 2 bases and J by 2 bases; unmatched bases: 3. The CDR3 length is 14 residues. In nucleotides, the CDR3 is TGCGCCAGCAGCTTTGAGGGACAGAACTATGGCTACACCTTC. Its protein product is CASSFEGQNYGYTF.

The chain has TRBV9 and TRBJ2-2; 12 positions agree with TRBD2. The V gene's germline CDR1 is SGDLS and CDR2 YYNGEE. The V segment lost 0 bases and the J segment 4 bases; nucleotides outside the gene matches: 4. This CDR3 contains 17 residues. In DNA form, the CDR3 reads TGTGCCAGCAGCGTAGGACTAGCGGGAGTGGGCACCGGGGAGCTGTTTTTT. It translates to CASSVGLAGVGTGELFF.

Of note for this clone: One junction end disagrees with the germline gene, perhaps due to a read error. The V and J genes are TRBV12-3 or TRBV12-4 and TRBJ1-1; no definite D call. The CDR3 is made up of 13 amino acids. DNA of the CDR3: TGTGCCAGCTGTTTCCAGTTGAACACTGAAGCTTTCTTT. Translated, it gives CASCFQLNTEAFF.

The J gene is TRBJ2-2, the V gene TRBV9; D uncertain. From germline, CDR1 is SGDLS and CDR2 YYNGEE. The CDR3 totals 15 residues. Trimming removed 0 bases from V and 2 bases from J, with 8 bases in between. Here the CDR3 DNA reads TGTGCCAGCAGCGTAGGACACCTTAACACCGGGGAGCTGTTTTTT. Translated: CASSVGHLNTGELFF. Drawing the rest from reference TRBV9 and TRBJ2-2, the complete variable domain is DSGVTQTPKHLITATGQRVTLRCSPRSGDLSVYWYQQSLDQGLQFLIQYYNGEERAKGNILERFSAQQFPDLHSELNLSSLELGDSALYFCASSVGHLNTGELFFGEGSRLTVL.

CDR3 sequence reads: CATSGGTYEKLFF. The CDR3 DNA reads TGTGCCACCAGTGGCGGGACCTATGAAAAACTGTTTTTT. The V and J genes are TRBV24-1 and TRBJ1-4; possibly TRBD1 for D (5 bases). V lost 5 bases and J lost 6, with 9 bases in between. Per the germline V gene, CDR1 is KGHDR and CDR2 is SFDVKD. The CDR3 covers 13 residues.

Comment on this clone: An end of the junction does not agree with germline; a read error may underlie this. The genes are TRBV19 and TRBJ1-6; TRBD1 matches 9 bases. The germline V gene encodes CDR1 LNHDA and CDR2 SQIVND (reference sequence). The length of the CDR3 is 14 residues. For the CDR3, the DNA is TGTGCCAGTAGGAAAGGACAGGGGAATTCACCCCTCTACTTT. This encodes CASRKGQGNSPLYF.

The chain uses TRBV4-2 and TRBJ2-7; 9 nucleotides agree with TRBD2. The V gene's germline CDR1 is LGHNA and CDR2 YNFKEQ. The CDR3 runs 15 residues. V was pared by 4 bases and J by 0 bases, with 4 bases of the junction left unmatched. The CDR3 DNA reads TGTGCCAGCAGCCGAGAACTAGCGGGCTCCTACGAGCAGTACTTC. Protein: CASSRELAGSYEQYF.

V gene TRBV7-6 combines with J gene TRBJ1-1, with 11 bases lining up with TRBD1. CDR1 SGHVS and CDR2 FNYEAQ come from the germline V gene. The CDR3 is 15 amino acids. The junction had 5 bases not matched to a gene; V was cut back by 4 bases and J by 4 bases. The CDR3 DNA follows: TGTGCCAGCAGCTCCGGGACAGGGGGTTCCACTGAAGCTTTCTTT. Protein product: CASSSGTGGSTEAFF.

V usage is TRBV5-1 and J usage is TRBJ1-2, with 9 bases fitting TRBD1. This CDR3 has 15 residues. Germline V gene data show CDR1 as SGHRS and CDR2 as YFSETQ. With 5 bases clipped from V and 0 bases from J, the junction kept 5 bases outside the gene matches. The CDR3 sequence is CASRTGTGSNYGYTF. For the CDR3, the DNA is TGCGCCAGCAGAACCGGGACAGGGTCTAACTATGGCTACACCTTC.

This clone has only one observation. The chain combines TRBV9 with TRBJ1-4; no firm D call. V gave up 5 bases and J gave up 8 bases, with 19 bases separating them. Germline CDR1 SGDLS, CDR2 YYNGEE. The CDR3 extends over 15 amino acids. The CDR3 DNA is TGTGCCAGCAGTATTGGGGAGACTGAAACCGAAAAACTGTTTTTT. Amino acids: CASSIGETETEKLFF.

The V and J genes are TRBV6-6 and TRBJ1-1; D unresolved. The germline V gene encodes CDR1 MNHNY and CDR2 SVGAGI (reference sequence). The CDR3 runs 13 residues. Trimming cost V 7 bases and J 7 bases, with 16 bases left between them. The CDR3 sequence: CASIPAAFNEAFF. The CDR3 region has the DNA TGTGCCAGCATCCCGGCGGCTTTCAATGAAGCTTTCTTT.

This chain connects TRBV5-1 to TRBJ2-1, with TRBD2 matching 8 bases. The junction had 2 bases not matched to a gene; V was cut back by 0 bases and J by 0 bases. This CDR3 has 16 amino acids. Per the germline V gene, CDR1 is SGHRS and CDR2 is YFSETQ. CDR3 in amino acids: CASSLGLASSYNEQFF. CDR3 coding DNA: TGCGCCAGCAGCTTGGGACTAGCGAGCTCCTACAATGAGCAGTTCTTC.

The J gene is TRBJ1-1, the V gene TRBV27, with D hard to call. With 3 bases removed from V and 0 bases from J, the gap between germline ends came to 8 bases. The CDR3 loop spans 14 amino acids. The germline V gene has CDR1 MNHEY and CDR2 SMNVEV (reference sequence). The CDR3 protein is CASSFRGMNTEAFF. CDR3 coding DNA: TGTGCCAGCAGTTTTAGAGGGATGAACACTGAAGCTTTCTTT.

The chain joins TRBV18 to TRBJ1-4; D uncertain. V lost 0 bases, J lost 4 bases, and 15 bases lay in between. The CDR3 extends over 17 amino acids. The V gene's germline CDR1 is KGHSH and CDR2 LQKENI. CDR3 bases: TGTGCCAGCTCACCACCGGGCCTAGCGGGCGGTAATGAAAAACTGTTTTTT. The encoded protein is CASSPPGLAGGNEKLFF. The whole variable domain, remainder taken from reference TRBV18 and TRBJ1-4, is NAGVMQNPRHLVRRRGQEARLRCSPMKGHSHVYWYRQLPEEGLKFMVYLQKENIIDESGMPKERFSAEFPKEGPSILRIQQVVRGDSAAYFCASSPPGLAGGNEKLFFGSGTQLSVL.

This clone was recorded a few times. The rearrangement uses TRBV5-1 and TRBJ1-1, with TRBD1 matching over 7 bases. CDR1 and CDR2 (germline): SGHRS, YFSETQ. The CDR3 extends over 16 amino acids. V lost 2 bases to trimming and J lost 3 bases; unmatched junction nucleotides: 10. The CDR3 loop is CASSLIGGGKYTEAFF. CDR3 nucleotide sequence: TGCGCCAGCAGCTTAATAGGAGGGGGCAAGTACACTGAAGCTTTCTTT.

This rearrangement joins TRBV18 to TRBJ1-5; the match to TRBD1 covers 10 bases. The V gene end was trimmed by 2 bases and the J gene end by 4 bases; junction bases not matched to a gene: 8. The CDR3 contains 17 residues. CDR1 and CDR2 from the germline V gene are KGHSH and LQKENI. The CDR3 here is CASSPSGTGASNQPQHF. Here the CDR3 DNA reads TGTGCCAGCTCACCATCTGGGACAGGGGCGAGTAATCAGCCCCAGCATTTT.

The sample holds a few counts of this clone. This sequence joins TRBV7-8 and TRBJ1-5; TRBD1 aligns across 7 bases. From germline, CDR1 is SGHVS and CDR2 FQNEAQ. V gave up 0 bases and J gave up 4 bases; unmatched junction bases: 12. The CDR3 length is 18 residues. The CDR3 spells CASSLARSRGRGNQPQHF. In DNA, the CDR3 is TGTGCCAGCAGCTTAGCGCGCTCAAGGGGGCGCGGGAATCAGCCCCAGCATTTT.